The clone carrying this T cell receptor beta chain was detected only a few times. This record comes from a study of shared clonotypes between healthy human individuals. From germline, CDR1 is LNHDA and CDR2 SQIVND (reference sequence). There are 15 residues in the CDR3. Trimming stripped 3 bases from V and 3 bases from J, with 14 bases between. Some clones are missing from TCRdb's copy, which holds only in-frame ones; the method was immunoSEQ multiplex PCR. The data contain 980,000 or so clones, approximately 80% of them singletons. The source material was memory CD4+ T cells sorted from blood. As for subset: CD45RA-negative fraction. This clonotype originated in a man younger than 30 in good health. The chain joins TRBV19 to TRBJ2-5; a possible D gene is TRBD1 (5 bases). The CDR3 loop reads CASSMGRWQEETQYF. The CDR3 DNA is TGTGCCAGTAGTATGGGGCGATGGCAGGAAGAGACCCAGTACTTC.